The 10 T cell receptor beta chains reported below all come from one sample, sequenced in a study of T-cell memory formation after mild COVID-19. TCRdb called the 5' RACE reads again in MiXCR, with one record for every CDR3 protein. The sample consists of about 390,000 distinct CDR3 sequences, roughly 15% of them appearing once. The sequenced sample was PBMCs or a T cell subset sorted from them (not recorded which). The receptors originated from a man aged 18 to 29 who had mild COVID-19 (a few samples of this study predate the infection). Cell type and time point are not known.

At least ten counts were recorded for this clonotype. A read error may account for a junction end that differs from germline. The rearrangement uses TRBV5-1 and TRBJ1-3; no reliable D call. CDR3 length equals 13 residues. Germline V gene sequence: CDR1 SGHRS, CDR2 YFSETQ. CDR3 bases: TGTGCCAGCAGTTTCAGCTCTGGAAACACCATATATTTT. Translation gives CASSFSSGNTIYF.

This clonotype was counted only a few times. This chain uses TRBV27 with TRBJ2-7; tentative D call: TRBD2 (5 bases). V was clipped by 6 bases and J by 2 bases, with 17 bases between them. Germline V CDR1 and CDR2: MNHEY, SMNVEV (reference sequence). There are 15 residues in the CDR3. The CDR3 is CASRPSGLMAYEQYF. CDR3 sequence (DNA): TGTGCCAGCAGGCCAAGCGGCCTCATGGCCTACGAGCAGTACTTC.

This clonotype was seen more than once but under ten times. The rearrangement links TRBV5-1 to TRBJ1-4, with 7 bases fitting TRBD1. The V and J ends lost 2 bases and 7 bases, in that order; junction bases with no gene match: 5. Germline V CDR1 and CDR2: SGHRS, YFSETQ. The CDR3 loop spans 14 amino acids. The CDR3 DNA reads TGCGCCAGCAGCTTTGACAGGGTTGGTGAAAAACTGTTTTTT. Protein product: CASSFDRVGEKLFF.

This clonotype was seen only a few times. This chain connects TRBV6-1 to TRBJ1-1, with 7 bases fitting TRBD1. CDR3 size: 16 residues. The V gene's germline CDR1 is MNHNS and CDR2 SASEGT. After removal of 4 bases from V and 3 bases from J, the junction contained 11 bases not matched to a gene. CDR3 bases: TGTGCCAGCAGTGGAGAACAGGGGATCAGAGACACTGAAGCTTTCTTT. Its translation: CASSGEQGIRDTEAFF.

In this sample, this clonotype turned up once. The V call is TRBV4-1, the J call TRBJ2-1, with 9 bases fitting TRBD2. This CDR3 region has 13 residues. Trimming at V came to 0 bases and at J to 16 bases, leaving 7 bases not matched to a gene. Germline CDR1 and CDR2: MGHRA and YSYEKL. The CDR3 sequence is CASSQESLAGLFF. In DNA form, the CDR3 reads TGCGCCAGCAGCCAAGAATCCCTAGCGGGGTTATTCTTC.

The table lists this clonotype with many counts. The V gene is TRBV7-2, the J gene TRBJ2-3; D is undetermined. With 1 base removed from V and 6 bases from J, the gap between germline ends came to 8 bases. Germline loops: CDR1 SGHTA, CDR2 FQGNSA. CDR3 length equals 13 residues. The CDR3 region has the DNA TGTGCCAGCAGCTTAGTAGCTTGGGATACGCAGTATTTT. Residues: CASSLVAWDTQYF.

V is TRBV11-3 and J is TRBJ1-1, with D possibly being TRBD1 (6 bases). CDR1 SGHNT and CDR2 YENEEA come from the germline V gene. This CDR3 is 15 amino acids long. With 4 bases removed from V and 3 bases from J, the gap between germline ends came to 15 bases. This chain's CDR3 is CASSSGGLEDTEAFF. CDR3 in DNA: TGTGCCAGCAGCTCTGGGGGGCTGGAGGACACTGAAGCTTTCTTT. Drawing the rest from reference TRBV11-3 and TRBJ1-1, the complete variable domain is EAGVVQSPRYKIIEKKQPVAFWCNPISGHNTLYWYLQNLGQGPELLIRYENEEAVDDSQLPKDRFSAERLKGVDSTLKIQPAELGDSAVYLCASSSGGLEDTEAFFGQGTRLTVV.

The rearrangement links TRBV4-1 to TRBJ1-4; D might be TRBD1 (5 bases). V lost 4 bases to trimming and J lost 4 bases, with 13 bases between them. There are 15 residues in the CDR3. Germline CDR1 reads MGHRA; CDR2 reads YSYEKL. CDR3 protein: CASSPQTENNEKLFF. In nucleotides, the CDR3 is TGCGCCAGCAGCCCACAGACAGAGAATAATGAAAAACTGTTTTTT.

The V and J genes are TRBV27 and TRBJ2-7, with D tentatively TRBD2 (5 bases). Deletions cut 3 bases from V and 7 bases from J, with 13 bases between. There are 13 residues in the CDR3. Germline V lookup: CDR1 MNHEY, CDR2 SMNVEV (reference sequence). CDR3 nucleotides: TGTGCCAGCAGTTTTACGGGGTGGGGAGAGCAGTACTTC. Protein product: CASSFTGWGEQYF.

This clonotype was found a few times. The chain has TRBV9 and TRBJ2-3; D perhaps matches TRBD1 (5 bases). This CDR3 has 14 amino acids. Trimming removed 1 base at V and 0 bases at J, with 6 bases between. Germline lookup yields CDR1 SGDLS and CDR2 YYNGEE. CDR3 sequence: CASSVQGSTDTQYF. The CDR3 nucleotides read TGTGCCAGCAGCGTACAGGGCAGCACAGATACGCAGTATTTT.